The 7 T cell receptor beta chains below all came from one sample that was sequenced in a study of T cells in Graves' hyperthyroidism and ophthalmopathy. What was amplified from RNA transcripts were TCR beta CDR3 regions. A set of HTBI primers served as the primers for a first-round RT-PCR of the TCR CDR3. TCRdb re-called the multiplex PCR reads with MiXCR, one entry per CDR3 protein. Of a few hundred thousand distinct CDR3 sequences in the sample, 14% were seen once. Specimen: blood. These receptors all come from a woman aged 25 to 45 with Graves' hyperthyroidism that later progressed to Graves' ophthalmopathy.

V gene TRBV6-1 combines with J gene TRBJ2-1; possibly TRBD1 for D (7 bases). V was cut by 8 bases and J by 4 bases, with 15 bases left in between. This CDR3 has 14 residues. CDR1 is MNHNS, CDR2 SASEGT, per germline. In DNA form, the CDR3 reads TGTGCCAGCCACCAACCAGGGGGGTACAATGAGCAGTTCTTC. This sequence encodes CASHQPGGYNEQFF.

Turning to this clonotype: This may be a read error: a much more frequent sequence differs by one nucleotide. The chain couples TRBV12-3 or TRBV12-4 to TRBJ2-7, with D perhaps assigned TRBD1 or TRBD2 (5 bases each). The CDR3 contains 18 residues. Trimming shortened V by 3 bases and J by 5 bases, and 26 bases separated the two germline ends. For the CDR3, the DNA is TGTGCCAGCAGTTTTCTACACTATCGACGGGACCGAAACCACGAGCAGTACTTC. As protein: CASSFLHYRRDRNHEQYF.

This clonotype was observed a few times. The J gene is TRBJ2-2, the V gene TRBV20-1, with 10 bases lining up with TRBD2. The CDR3 length is 16 residues. Looked up from germline, CDR1 is DFQATT and CDR2 is SNEGSKA (reference sequence). J lost 5 bases, V lost 1 base, and 7 bases had no gene match. In DNA form, the CDR3 reads TGCAGTGCTAGAGCCCCGGGACTAGCGTCGACCGGGGAGCTGTTTTTT. Translated: CSARAPGLASTGELFF.

This clonotype was picked up one time. The rearrangement links TRBV4-1 to TRBJ2-1; D remains unclear. CDR1 is MGHRA, CDR2 YSYEKL, per germline. V lost 0 bases and J 0 bases, leaving 18 bases between the germline ends. This CDR3 comprises 19 residues. The CDR3 bases are TGCGCCAGCAGCCAAGACGGACGTCCGATAGTAGACTCCTACAATGAGCAGTTCTTC. It specifies CASSQDGRPIVDSYNEQFF.

The J gene is TRBJ1-2, the V gene TRBV6-1; TRBD1 matches at 7 bases. The CDR3 has 15 residues. After removal of 0 bases from V and 6 bases from J, the junction contained 7 bases not matched to a gene. Germline V gene data show CDR1 as MNHNS and CDR2 as SASEGT. The CDR3 loop is CASSEARGRGNGYTF. The CDR3 DNA is TGTGCCAGCAGTGAAGCTAGGGGGCGCGGGAATGGCTACACCTTC.

Details on this clonotype: One base away lies a much larger clone, so this may be a sequencing read error. This sequence joins TRBV11-3 and TRBJ2-1, with 8 positions matching TRBD2. This CDR3 region has 15 residues. V shed 5 bases and J 7 bases; nucleotides not matched to a gene: 10. Germline CDR1 SGHNT, CDR2 YENEEA. The CDR3 region is CASSRGLRGANEQFF. In DNA form, the CDR3 reads TGTGCCAGCAGCCGCGGGTTGCGGGGGGCAAATGAGCAGTTCTTC.

This clonotype was counted ten times or more. This chain joins TRBV10-3 and TRBJ2-1, with 9 bases that match TRBD2. Germline assignment: CDR1 ENHRY and CDR2 SYGVKD. The CDR3 has 14 residues. The trim removed 7 bases at V and 5 bases at J, leaving 6 bases unmatched. CDR3: CAIKGREGHNEQFF. The CDR3 nucleotides read TGTGCCATCAAAGGGCGGGAGGGCCACAATGAGCAGTTCTTC.